The 11 T cell receptor beta chains presented below share a single source sample, sequenced in a study of shared clonotypes between healthy human individuals. Clones were sequenced by immunoSEQ multiplex PCR, and TCRdb holds only the in-frame ones, with some missing. The sample records some 2,100,000 clones, around 95% being singletons. The sequencing sample was made of naive CD4+ T cells sorted from blood. The subset denotes: CD45RA+ positively selected. Receptor source: a man in his late teens or twenties in good health.

The chain couples TRBV6-5 to TRBJ2-7; D is possibly TRBD1 or TRBD2 (5 bases each). CDR1 and CDR2 from the germline V gene are MNHEY and SVGAGI. The CDR3 has 14 residues. Trimming left V 5 bases short and J 4 bases short, with 15 bases between. Here the CDR3 DNA reads TGTGCCAGCAGTCCCCGGGACGGCAATTACGAGCAGTACTTC. Amino acid sequence: CASSPRDGNYEQYF.

Comments on this clone: At one boundary the junction diverges from the germline segment, which might be a read error. This chain joins TRBV7-9 and TRBJ1-2; a possible D gene is TRBD1 (5 bases). CDR3 length: 15 residues. Germline CDR1 SEHNR, CDR2 FQNEAQ (reference sequence). The CDR3 DNA follows: TGTGCCAGCACCTTACGCGCAGGCCCGGGGGGTGGCTACACCTTC. It specifies CASTLRAGPGGGYTF.

The chain combines TRBV7-3 with TRBJ2-5; D unclear. V was clipped by 5 bases and J by 4 bases, with 14 bases between them. The CDR3 is 14 amino acids. CDR1 is SGHTA and CDR2 is FQGTGA in the germline V gene. CDR3 sequence (DNA): TGTGCCAGCAGCCCCGGGCCCCCGGGAGAGACCCAGTACTTC. It translates to CASSPGPPGETQYF.

The chain is built from TRBV19 and TRBJ1-4, with D hard to call. Germline V gives CDR1 LNHDA, CDR2 SQIVND (reference sequence). The CDR3 consists of 14 residues. Trimming shortened V by 0 bases and J by 6 bases, and 8 bases separated the two germline ends. CDR3 amino acids: CASSIDTADEKLFF. The DNA for the CDR3 is TGTGCCAGTAGTATAGACACGGCGGATGAAAAACTGTTTTTT. Full variable domain (rest looked up from reference TRBV19 and TRBJ1-4): DGGITQSPKYLFRKEGQNVTLSCEQNLNHDAMYWYRQDPGQGLRLIYYSQIVNDFQKGDIAEGYSVSREKKESFPLTVTSAQKNPTAFYLCASSIDTADEKLFFGSGTQLSVL.

The rearrangement joins TRBV11-2 to TRBJ2-2; 8 bases are shared with TRBD2. V was pared by 1 base and J by 6 bases, with 7 bases of the junction left unmatched. The CDR3 contains 16 residues. The V gene's germline CDR1 is SGHAT and CDR2 FQNNGV. CDR3 in amino acids: CASSLVGLAVSGELFF. The CDR3 bases are TGTGCCAGCAGCTTAGTTGGACTAGCAGTCTCCGGGGAGCTGTTTTTT.

CDR3 in DNA: TGTGCCACCAGCGCGAGCCGGGACACAACTAATGAAAAACTGTTTTTT. Its protein product is CATSASRDTTNEKLFF. The V and J genes are TRBV15 and TRBJ1-4; possibly TRBD1 for D (6 bases). The CDR3 covers 16 residues. CDR1 LNHNV and CDR2 YYDKDF come from the germline V gene (reference sequence). V lost 5 bases and J lost 0, with 13 bases in between. Together with reference TRBV15 and TRBJ1-4, the CDR3 gives the full variable domain: DAMVIQNPRYQVTQFGKPVTLSCSQTLNHNVMYWYQQKSSQAPKLLFHYYDKDFNNEADTPDNFQSRRPNTSFCFLDIRSPGLGDTAMYLCATSASRDTTNEKLFFGSGTQLSVL.

V usage is TRBV6-1 and J usage is TRBJ1-5; no clear D gene. V lost 8 bases and J 3 bases, leaving 14 bases between the germline ends. This CDR3 is 14 amino acids long. CDR1 is MNHNS, CDR2 SASEGT, per germline. CDR3 DNA: TGTGCCAGCGGCAGACTGGTCCTCAATCAGCCCCAGCATTTT. Protein sequence: CASGRLVLNQPQHF.

This clone was seen only once. The chain is built from TRBV30 and TRBJ1-1; D ambiguous. V gave up 2 bases and J gave up 4 bases, with 14 bases separating them. Germline lookup yields CDR1 GTSNPN and CDR2 SVGIG (reference sequence). This CDR3 spans 14 amino acids. The CDR3 DNA follows: TGTGCCTGGAGTAGGTCGACCTCGGGCACTGAAGCTTTCTTT. It is translated as CAWSRSTSGTEAFF.

This clone appeared once. The chain employs TRBV4-1 and TRBJ2-3, with 8 bases identical to TRBD2. J gave up 4 bases and V 0 bases, and 6 bases lay outside the gene matches. Germline loops: CDR1 MGHRA, CDR2 YSYEKL. The CDR3 is 16 amino acids. CDR3 DNA sequence: TGCGCCAGCAGCCAAGATCCGGGGGGGCGATCAGATACGCAGTATTTT. This gives the protein CASSQDPGGRSDTQYF.

This chain uses TRBV6-6 with TRBJ2-1; weak D call: TRBD2 (5 bases). Germline V gene lookup returns CDR1 MNHNY and CDR2 SVGAGI (reference sequence). This CDR3 region has 12 residues. Deletions cut 4 bases from V and 9 bases from J, with 10 bases between. CDR3 sequence: CASSWVGSEQFF. The CDR3 nucleotides read TGTGCCAGCAGTTGGGTAGGGAGTGAGCAGTTCTTC.

The chain joins TRBV5-1 to TRBJ2-3; 15 bases align to TRBD2. CDR3 length: 19 amino acids. V lost 4 bases and J lost 6; bases outside the gene matches: 15. Germline-derived CDR1 and CDR2 are SGHRS and YFSETQ. The CDR3 protein is CASSEYGTSGRTSGDTQYF. As DNA, the CDR3 is TGCGCCAGCAGCGAATACGGGACTAGCGGGAGGACGAGCGGGGATACGCAGTATTTT. The variable domain in full, with the rest retrieved from reference TRBV5-1 and TRBJ2-3, is KAGVTQTPRYLIKTRGQQVTLSCSPISGHRSVSWYQQTPGQGLQFLFEYFSETQRNKGNFPGRFSGRQFSNSRSEMNVSTLELGDSALYLCASSEYGTSGRTSGDTQYFGPGTRLTVL.